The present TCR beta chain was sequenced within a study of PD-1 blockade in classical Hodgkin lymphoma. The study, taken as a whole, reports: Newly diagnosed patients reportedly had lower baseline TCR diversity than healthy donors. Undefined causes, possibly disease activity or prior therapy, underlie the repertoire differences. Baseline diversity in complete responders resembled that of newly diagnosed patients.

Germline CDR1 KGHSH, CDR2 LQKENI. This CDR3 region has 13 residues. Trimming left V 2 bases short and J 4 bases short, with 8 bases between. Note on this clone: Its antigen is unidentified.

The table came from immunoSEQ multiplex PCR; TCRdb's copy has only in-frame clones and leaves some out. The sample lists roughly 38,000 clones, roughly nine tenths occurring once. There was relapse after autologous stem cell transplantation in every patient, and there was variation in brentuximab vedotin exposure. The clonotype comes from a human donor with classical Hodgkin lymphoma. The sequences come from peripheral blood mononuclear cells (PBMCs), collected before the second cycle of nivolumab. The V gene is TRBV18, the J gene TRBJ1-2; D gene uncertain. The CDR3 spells CASSPTDGYGYTF. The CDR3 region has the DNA TGTGCCAGCTCACCAACAGATGGCTATGGCTACACCTTC.